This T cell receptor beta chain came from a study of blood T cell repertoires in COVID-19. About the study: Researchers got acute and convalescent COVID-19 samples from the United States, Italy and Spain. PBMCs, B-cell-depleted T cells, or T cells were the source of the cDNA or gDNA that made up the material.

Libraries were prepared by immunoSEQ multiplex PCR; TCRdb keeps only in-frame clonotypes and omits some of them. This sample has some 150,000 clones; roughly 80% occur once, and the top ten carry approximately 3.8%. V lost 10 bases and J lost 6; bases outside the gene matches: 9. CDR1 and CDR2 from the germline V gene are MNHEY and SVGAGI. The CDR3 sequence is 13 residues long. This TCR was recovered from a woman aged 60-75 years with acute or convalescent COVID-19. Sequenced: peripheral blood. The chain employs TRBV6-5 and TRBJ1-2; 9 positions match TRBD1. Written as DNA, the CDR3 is TGTGCCACCAAAGGGACAGGGAGAGATGGCTACACCTTC. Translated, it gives CATKGTGRDGYTF.